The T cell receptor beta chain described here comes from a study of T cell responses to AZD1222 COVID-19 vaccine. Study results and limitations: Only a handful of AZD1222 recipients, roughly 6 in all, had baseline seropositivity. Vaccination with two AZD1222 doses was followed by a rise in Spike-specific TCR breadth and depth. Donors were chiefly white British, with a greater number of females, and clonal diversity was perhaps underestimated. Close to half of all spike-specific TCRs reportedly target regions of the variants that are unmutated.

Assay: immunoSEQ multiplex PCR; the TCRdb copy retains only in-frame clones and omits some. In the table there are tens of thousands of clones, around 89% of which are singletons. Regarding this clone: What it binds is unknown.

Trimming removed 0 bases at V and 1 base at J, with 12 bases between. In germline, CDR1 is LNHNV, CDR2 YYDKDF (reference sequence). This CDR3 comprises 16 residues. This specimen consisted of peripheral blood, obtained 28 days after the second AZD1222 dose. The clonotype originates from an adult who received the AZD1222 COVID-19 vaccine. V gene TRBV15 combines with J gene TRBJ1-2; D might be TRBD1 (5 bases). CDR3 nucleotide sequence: TGTGCCACCAGCAGAGATTGGGCAGGGAGTAACTATGGCTACACCTTC. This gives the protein CATSRDWAGSNYGYTF.